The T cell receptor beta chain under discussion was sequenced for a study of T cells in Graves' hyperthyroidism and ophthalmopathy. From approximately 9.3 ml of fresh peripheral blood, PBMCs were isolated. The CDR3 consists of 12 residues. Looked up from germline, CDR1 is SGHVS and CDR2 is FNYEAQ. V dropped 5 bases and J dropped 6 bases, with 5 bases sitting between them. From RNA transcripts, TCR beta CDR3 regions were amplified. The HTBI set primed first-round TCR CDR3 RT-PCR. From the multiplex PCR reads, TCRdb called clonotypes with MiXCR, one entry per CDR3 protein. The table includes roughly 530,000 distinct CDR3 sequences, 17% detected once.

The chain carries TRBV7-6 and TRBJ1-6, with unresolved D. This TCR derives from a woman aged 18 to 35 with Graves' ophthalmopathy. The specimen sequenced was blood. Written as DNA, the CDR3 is TGTGCCAGCAGCGCCTCTAATTCACCCCTCCACTTT. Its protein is CASSASNSPLHF.